The clone carrying this T cell receptor beta chain was observed many times. Its antigen remains unknown. Each single cDNA molecule received a unique molecular identifier. TCRdb independently ran MiXCR on the 5' RACE reads; one entry per CDR3 protein. Seen here are tens of thousands of distinct CDR3 sequences, over 3.5% observed once, and the top ten hold 3.5% to 5%. CDR3 length: 13 amino acids. The V and J ends lost 4 bases and 4 bases respectively, with 10 bases between them. Germline V gene data show CDR1 as SNHLY and CDR2 as FYNNEI. This sample was included in a study of early T cells in non-severe SARS-CoV-2 infection. Study-wide points: A preference for anti-spike CD8 responses marked VDJdb matching, which missed private and CD4 specificities.

The receptor comes from an adult who was a healthcare worker with PCR-confirmed SARS-CoV-2 infection or an uninfected control (not recorded which). The chain links TRBV2 to TRBJ2-5; D gene ambiguous. Source material: whole blood. CDR3 bases: TGTGCCAGCAGTGTCAACGGAGTAGAGACCCAGTACTTC. Its translation: CASSVNGVETQYF.